This TCR beta chain was identified during a study of T cell responses to AZD1222 COVID-19 vaccine. Looking at the study overall: Recipients boosted at about 4 weeks or about 12 weeks are pooled. Study-wide results and caveats: Spike regions recognized by vaccine-associated CD4 TCRs spanned the protein, led by 160-218 and 743-854. The donors showed a predominance of white British ancestry and of females, with possible underestimation of clonal diversity.

Germline V gene lookup returns CDR1 ENHRY and CDR2 SYGVKD. The V end was cut by 3 bases, the J end by 2 bases, with 16 bases between. This CDR3 region has 17 residues. About this clone: The antigen is not known.

The data were produced by immunoSEQ multiplex PCR, yet TCRdb's version contains in-frame clones alone and is incomplete. Of about 190,000 clones listed, over 75% are singletons. The receptor's source is an adult in good health. The sample consisted of peripheral blood, taken on day 0 of AZD1222 vaccination. This chain joins TRBV10-3 and TRBJ1-4, with D possibly matching TRBD1 (6 bases). CDR3 sequence: CAISDPPTGKTNEKLFF. CDR3 coding DNA: TGTGCCATCAGTGATCCCCCTACAGGGAAGACTAATGAAAAACTGTTTTTT.